This entry is about one T cell receptor beta chain. The antigen remains undetermined. This sample is part of a study of siplizumab effects on memory and regulatory T cells. Study-level results: Alloreactive sequences traceable to unstimulated CD4+ memory cells were significantly reduced by siplizumab. The suppressive capacity of proliferating Tregs from siplizumab cultures remained unconfirmed.

The assay was immunoSEQ multiplex PCR, and TCRdb's table has in-frame clones only and misses some. Among roughly 92,000 clones listed, approximately 93% were seen once. In germline, CDR1 is DFQATT, CDR2 SNEGSKA (reference sequence). The CDR3 length is 11 residues. Trimming removed 3 bases at V and 2 bases at J, with 3 bases between. The sequenced sample consisted of non-Treg CD4+ T cells sorted from blood. The sequence was obtained from a human donor in good health. The V gene is TRBV20-1, the J gene TRBJ2-3; D is unresolved. The CDR3 sequence is CSARFTDTQYF. The CDR3 region has the DNA TGCAGTGCTAGGTTCACAGATACGCAGTATTTT.